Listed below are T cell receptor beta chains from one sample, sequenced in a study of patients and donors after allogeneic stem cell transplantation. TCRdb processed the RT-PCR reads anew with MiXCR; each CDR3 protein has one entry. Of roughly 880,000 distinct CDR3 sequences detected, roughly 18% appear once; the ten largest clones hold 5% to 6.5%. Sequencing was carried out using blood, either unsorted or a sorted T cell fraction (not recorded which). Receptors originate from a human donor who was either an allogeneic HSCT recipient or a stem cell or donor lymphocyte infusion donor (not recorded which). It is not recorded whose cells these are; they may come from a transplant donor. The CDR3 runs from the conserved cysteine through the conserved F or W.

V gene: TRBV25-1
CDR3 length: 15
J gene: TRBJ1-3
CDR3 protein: CASSVYRTSGNTIYF

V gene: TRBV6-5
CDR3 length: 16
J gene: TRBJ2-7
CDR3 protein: CASSSPRLAGSYEQYF

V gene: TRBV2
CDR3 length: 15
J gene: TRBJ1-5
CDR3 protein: CASSEEDRVNQPQHF

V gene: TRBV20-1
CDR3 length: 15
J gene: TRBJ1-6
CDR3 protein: CSADQGSSYNSPLHF

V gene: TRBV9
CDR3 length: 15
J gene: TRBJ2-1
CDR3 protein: CASSVATSSGGEQFF

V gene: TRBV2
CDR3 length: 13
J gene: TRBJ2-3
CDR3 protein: CASSDVVTDTQYF

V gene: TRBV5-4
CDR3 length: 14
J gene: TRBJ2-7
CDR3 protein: CASSLPRGDSEQYF

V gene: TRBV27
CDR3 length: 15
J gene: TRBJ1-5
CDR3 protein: CASSPRQNSIQPQHF

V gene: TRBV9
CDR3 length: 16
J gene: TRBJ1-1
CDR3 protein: CASSGWESQGITEAFF

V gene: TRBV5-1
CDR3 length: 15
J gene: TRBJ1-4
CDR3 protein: CASSLTGDRREKLFF

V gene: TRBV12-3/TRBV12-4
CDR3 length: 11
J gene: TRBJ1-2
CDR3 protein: CASSQRDRISF

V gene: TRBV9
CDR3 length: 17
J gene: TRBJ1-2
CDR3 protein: CASSPLQRRGEPYGYTF

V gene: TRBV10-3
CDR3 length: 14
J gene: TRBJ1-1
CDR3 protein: CAISGRGVETEAFF

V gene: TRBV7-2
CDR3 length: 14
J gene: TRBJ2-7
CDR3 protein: CASSLVQGSYEQYF

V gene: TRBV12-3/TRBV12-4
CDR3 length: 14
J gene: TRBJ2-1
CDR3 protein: CASSQSRGGNEQFF

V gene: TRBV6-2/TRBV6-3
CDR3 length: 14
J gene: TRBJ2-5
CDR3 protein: CASSYSVYQETQYF

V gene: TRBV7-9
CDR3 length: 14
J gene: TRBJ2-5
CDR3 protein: CASSLTGVQETQYF

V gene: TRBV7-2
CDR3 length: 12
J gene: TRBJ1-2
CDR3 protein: CASSLDHYGYTF

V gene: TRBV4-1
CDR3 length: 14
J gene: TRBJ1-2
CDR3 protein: CASSQHRGQDGYTF

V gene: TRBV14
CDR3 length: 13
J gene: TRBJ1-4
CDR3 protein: CASTGNLNEKLFF

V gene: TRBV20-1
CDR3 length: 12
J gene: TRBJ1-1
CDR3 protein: CSASTGATEAFF

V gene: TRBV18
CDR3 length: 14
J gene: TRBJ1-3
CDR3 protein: CASSPAISGNTIYF

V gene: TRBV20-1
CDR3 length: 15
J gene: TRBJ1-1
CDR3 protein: CSARGTPAPNTEAFF

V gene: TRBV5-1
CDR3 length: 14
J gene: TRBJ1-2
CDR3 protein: CASSSGTGTDGYTF

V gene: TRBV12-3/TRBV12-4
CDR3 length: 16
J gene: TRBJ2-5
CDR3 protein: CASSLGSGGNQETQYF

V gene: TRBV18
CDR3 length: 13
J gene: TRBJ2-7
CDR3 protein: CASSPAGVWEQYF

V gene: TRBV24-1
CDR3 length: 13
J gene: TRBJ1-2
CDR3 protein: CATSVNSNYGYTF

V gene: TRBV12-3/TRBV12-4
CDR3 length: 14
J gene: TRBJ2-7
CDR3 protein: CASSPLAGPHEQYF

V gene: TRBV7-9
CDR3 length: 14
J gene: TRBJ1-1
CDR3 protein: CASREGSGNTEAFF

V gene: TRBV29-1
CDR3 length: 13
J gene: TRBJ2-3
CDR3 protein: CSAGRDSTDTQYF

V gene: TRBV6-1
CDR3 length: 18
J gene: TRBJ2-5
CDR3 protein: CASSEAPPLGSMQETQYF

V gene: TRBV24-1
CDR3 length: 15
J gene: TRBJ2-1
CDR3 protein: CATGLDWGITMRQFF

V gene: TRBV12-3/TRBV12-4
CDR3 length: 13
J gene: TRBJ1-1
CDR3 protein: CASIKGQGTEAFF

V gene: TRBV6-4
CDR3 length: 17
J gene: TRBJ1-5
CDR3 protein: CASSEMDRQAYSRPQHF

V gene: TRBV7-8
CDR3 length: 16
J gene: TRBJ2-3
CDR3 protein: CASSPGRRTGTDTQYF

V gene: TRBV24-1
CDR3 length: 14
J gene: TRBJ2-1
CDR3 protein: CATSDSLDYNEQFF

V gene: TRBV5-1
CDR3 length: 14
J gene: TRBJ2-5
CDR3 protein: CASSLFSLEETQYF

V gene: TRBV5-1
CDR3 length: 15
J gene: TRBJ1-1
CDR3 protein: CASSASVTVNTEAFF

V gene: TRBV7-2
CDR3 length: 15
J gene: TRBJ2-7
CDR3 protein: CASSLELGLAYEQYF

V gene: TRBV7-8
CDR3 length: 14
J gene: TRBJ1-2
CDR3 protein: CASTGTGWNYGYTF

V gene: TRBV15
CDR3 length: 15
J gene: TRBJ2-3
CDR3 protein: CATSRDDKRGDTQYF

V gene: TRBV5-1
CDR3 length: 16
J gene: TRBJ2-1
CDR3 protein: CASSLDLGLGDNEQFF